This T cell receptor (beta chain) was retrieved from a study of long-term antiretroviral therapy in people with HIV. At the level of the study: Samples collected earliest predate the 2015 immediate-ART recommendation by about a decade. The study, taken as a whole, reports: For ART adherence, viral resistance and therapy changes, no data were available. Those clones which expanded before ART made up the dominant part of the repertoire at all time points. Controls showed broader CDR3 length ranges than did the HIV repertoires.

On this clone: Its antigen is undetermined.

At survey level, the immunoSEQ assay was run in its v3.0 version. The method was immunoSEQ multiplex PCR; TCRdb's version includes in-frame clones alone and lacks a portion of them. The profile covers approximately 16,000 clones, with about 81% appearing a single time and about 14% taken by the ten largest. The V and J ends lost 4 bases and 2 bases, in that order; junction bases with no gene match: 10. The CDR3 loop spans 17 amino acids. Germline lookup yields CDR1 KGHSH and CDR2 LQKENI. The source material was unsorted PBMCs, sampled more than 3.1 years after starting antiretroviral therapy. The chain joins TRBV18 to TRBJ1-3; 8 bases map to TRBD1. This receptor was identified in a woman between 40 and 55 years old with HIV. This chain's CDR3 is CASSRRGLDRAGNTIYF. The DNA of the CDR3 is TGTGCCAGCTCACGGCGGGGATTGGACAGGGCTGGAAACACCATATATTTT.